This TCR beta chain emerged from a study of monozygotic twins with inflammatory bowel disease. Germline V gives CDR1 MNHNS, CDR2 SASEGT. The CDR3 has 17 amino acids. TCRdb re-called the 5' RACE reads; one entry per CDR3 protein, DNA not given. This listing includes roughly 300,000 distinct CDR3 sequences. This TCR was sampled from a human donor with ulcerative colitis or Crohn's disease, or a healthy co-twin of an affected twin (not recorded which). This chain connects TRBV6-1 to TRBJ1-4; absent DNA, TCRdb's TRBD1 call cannot be checked. The sample taken for sequencing was blood. The CDR3 here is CASSGVTGRRFAEKLFF.